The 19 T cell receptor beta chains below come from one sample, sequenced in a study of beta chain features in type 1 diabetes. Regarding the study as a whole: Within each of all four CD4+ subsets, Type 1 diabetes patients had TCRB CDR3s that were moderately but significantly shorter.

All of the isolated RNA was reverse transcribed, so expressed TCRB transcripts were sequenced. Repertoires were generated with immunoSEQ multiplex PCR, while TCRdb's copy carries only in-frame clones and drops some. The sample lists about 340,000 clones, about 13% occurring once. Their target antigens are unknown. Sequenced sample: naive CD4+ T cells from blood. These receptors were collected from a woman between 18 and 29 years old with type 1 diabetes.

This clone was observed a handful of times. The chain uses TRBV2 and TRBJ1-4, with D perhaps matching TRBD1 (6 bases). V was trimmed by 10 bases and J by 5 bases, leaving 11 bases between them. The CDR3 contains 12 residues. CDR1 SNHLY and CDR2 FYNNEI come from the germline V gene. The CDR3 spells CATRTVNEKLFF. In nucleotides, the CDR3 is TGTGCCACCCGGACAGTGAATGAAAAACTGTTTTTT.

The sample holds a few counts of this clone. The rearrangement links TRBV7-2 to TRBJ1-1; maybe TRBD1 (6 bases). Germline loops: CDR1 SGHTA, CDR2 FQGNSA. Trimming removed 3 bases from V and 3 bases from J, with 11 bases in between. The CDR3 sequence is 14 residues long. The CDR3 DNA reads TGTGCCAGCAGCTTTGCGGACAGAGACACTGAAGCTTTCTTT. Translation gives CASSFADRDTEAFF. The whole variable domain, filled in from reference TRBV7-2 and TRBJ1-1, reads GAGVSQSPSNKVTEKGKDVELRCDPISGHTALYWYRQSLGQGLEFLIYFQGNSAPDKSGLPSDRFSAERTGGSVSTLTIQRTQQEDSAVYLCASSFADRDTEAFFGQGTRLTVV.

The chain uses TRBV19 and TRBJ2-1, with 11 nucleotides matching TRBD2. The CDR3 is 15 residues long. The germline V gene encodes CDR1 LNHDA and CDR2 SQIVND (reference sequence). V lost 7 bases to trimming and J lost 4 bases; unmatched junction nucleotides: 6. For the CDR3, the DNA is TGTGCCAGTATCGGCGGGACTAGCGGATACAATGAGCAGTTCTTC. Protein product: CASIGGTSGYNEQFF.

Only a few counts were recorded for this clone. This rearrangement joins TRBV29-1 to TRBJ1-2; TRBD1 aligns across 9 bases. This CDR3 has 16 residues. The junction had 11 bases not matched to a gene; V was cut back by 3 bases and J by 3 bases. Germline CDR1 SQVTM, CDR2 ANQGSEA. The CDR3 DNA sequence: TGCAGCGTTGACACTCGCGGGACAGGGCCTCACTATGGCTACACCTTC. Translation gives CSVDTRGTGPHYGYTF.

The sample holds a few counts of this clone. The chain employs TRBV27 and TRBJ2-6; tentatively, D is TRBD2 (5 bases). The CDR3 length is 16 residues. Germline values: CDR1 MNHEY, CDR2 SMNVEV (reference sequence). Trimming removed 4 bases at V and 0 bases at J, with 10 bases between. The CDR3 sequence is CASSSALASGANVLTF. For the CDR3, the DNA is TGTGCCAGCAGTTCCGCTCTAGCCTCTGGGGCCAACGTCCTGACTTTC.

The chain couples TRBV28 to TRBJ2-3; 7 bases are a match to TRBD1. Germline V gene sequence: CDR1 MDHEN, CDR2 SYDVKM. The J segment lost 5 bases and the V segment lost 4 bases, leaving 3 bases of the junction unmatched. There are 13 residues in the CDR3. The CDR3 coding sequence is TGTGCCAGCAGTTCCTACAGGGGAGATACGCAGTATTTT. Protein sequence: CASSSYRGDTQYF. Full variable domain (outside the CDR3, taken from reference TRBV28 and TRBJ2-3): DVKVTQSSRYLVKRTGEKVFLECVQDMDHENMFWYRQDPGLGLRLIYFSYDVKMKEKGDIPEGYSVSREKKERFSLILESASTNQTSMYLCASSSYRGDTQYFGPGTRLTVL.

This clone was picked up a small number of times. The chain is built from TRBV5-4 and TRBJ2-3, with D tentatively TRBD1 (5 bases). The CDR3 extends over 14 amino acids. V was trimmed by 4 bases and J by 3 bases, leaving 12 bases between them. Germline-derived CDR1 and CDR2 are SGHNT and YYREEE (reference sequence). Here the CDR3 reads CASSLTRQTDTQYF. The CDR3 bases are TGTGCCAGCAGCCTTACCAGACAGACAGATACGCAGTATTTT.

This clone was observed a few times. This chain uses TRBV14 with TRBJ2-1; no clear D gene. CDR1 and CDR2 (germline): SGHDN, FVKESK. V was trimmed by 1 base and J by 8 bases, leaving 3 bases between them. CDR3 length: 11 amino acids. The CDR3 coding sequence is TGTGCCAGCAGCCAAGTATATGAGCAGTTCTTC. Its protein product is CASSQVYEQFF.

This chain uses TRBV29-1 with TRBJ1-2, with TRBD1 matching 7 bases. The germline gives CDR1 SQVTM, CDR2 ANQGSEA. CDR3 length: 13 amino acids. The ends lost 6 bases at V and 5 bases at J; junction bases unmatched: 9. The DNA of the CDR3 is TGCAGCGTCGGTCCGGGACAGCGGTATGGCTACACCTTC. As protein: CSVGPGQRYGYTF.

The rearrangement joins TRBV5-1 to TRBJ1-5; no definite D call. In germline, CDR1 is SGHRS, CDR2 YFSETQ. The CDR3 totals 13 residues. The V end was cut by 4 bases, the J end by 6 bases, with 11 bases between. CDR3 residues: CASSPRSGQPQHF. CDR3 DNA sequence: TGCGCCAGCAGCCCCCGTTCGGGTCAGCCCCAGCATTTT.

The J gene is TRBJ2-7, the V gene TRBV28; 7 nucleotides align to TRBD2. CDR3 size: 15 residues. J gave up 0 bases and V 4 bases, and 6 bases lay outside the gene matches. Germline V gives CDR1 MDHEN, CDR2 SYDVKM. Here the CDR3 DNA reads TGTGCCAGCAGTTCACCCGGGACTACCTCCTACGAGCAGTACTTC. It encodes CASSSPGTTSYEQYF.

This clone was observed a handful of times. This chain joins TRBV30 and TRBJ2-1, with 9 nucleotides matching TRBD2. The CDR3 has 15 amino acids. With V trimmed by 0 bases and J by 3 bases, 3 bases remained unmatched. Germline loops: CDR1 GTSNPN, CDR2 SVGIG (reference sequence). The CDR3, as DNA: TGTGCCTGGAGTGTGACTAGCGGTCTCTACAATGAGCAGTTCTTC. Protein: CAWSVTSGLYNEQFF.

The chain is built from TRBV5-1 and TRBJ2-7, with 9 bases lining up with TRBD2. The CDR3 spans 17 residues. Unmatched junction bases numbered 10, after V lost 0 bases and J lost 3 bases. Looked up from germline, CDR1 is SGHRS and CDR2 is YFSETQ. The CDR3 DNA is TGCGCCAGCAGCTTGGCCCCCCCTGCGGGAGGGGGCTACGAGCAGTACTTC. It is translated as CASSLAPPAGGGYEQYF.

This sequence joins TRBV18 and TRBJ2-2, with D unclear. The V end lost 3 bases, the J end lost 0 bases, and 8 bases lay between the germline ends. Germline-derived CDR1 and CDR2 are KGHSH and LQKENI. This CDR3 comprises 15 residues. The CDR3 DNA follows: TGTGCCAGCTCACCTGGCCCAACGAACACCGGGGAGCTGTTTTTT. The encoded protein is CASSPGPTNTGELFF.

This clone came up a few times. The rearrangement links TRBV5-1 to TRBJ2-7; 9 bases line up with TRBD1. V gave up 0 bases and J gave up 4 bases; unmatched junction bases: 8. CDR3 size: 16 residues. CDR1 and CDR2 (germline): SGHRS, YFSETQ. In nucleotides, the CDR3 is TGCGCCAGCAGCTTGGCGCACCGGGACAGGGTGTACGAGCAGTACTTC. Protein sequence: CASSLAHRDRVYEQYF.

Written as DNA, the CDR3 is TGTGCCAGCAGTTTATTGGAGGGACAGGGGAGCTCTGGGGCCAACGTCCTGACTTTC. Amino acids: CASSLLEGQGSSGANVLTF. The rearrangement uses TRBV28 and TRBJ2-6; 10 bases map to TRBD1. The trim removed 1 base at V and 0 bases at J, leaving 6 bases unmatched. The CDR3 length is 19 residues. Germline V CDR1 and CDR2: MDHEN, SYDVKM.

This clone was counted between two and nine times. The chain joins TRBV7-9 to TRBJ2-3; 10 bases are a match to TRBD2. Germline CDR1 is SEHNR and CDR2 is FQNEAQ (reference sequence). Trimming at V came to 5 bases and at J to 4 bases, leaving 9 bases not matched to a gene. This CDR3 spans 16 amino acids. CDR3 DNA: TGTGCCAGCAGCCACGATCAGCGGGAGGGCCCAGATACGCAGTATTTT. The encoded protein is CASSHDQREGPDTQYF.

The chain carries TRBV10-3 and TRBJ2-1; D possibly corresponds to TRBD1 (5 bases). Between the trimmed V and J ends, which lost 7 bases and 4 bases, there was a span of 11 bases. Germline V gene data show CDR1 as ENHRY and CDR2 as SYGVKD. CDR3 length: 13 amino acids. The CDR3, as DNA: TGTGCCATCAAGAGGACAACATACAATGAGCAGTTCTTC. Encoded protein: CAIKRTTYNEQFF.

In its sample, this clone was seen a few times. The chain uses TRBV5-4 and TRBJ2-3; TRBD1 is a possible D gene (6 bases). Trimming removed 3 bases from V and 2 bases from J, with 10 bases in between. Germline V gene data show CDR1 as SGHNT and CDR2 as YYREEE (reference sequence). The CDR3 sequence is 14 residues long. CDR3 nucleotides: TGTGCCAGCAGCTGGGACACCTCCACAGATACGCAGTATTTT. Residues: CASSWDTSTDTQYF.